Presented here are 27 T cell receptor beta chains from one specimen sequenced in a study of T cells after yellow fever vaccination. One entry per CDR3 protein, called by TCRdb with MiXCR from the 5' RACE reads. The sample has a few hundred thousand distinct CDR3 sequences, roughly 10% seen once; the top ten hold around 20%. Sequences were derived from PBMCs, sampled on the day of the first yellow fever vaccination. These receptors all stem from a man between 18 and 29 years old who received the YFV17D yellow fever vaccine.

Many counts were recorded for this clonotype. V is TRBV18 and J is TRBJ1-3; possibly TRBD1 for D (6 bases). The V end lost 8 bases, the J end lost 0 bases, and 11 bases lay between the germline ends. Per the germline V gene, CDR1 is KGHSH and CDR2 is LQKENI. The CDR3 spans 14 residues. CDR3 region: CASSPDSSGNTIYF. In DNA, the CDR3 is TGTGCCAGCAGCCCGGACAGCTCTGGAAACACCATATATTTT.

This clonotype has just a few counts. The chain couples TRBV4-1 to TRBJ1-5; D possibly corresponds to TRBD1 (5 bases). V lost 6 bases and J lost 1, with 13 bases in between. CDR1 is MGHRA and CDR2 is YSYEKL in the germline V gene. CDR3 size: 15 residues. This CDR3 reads CASRGRERSNQPQHF. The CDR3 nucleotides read TGCGCCAGCAGGGGCAGGGAGCGGAGCAATCAGCCCCAGCATTTT.

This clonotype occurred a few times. This CDR3 reads CASSLEKGGYEQYV. CDR3 bases: TGTGCCAGCAGCTTAGAGAAGGGGGGTTACGAGCAGTACGTC. The chain recombines TRBV7-2 with TRBJ2-7; D possibly uses TRBD1 or TRBD2 (6 bases each). The germline gives CDR1 SGHTA, CDR2 FQGNSA. CDR3 size: 14 residues. Trimming shortened V by 1 base and J by 4 bases, and 11 bases separated the two germline ends.

CDR3 loop: CASRLRGRELFF. The CDR3 DNA follows: TGTGCCAGCAGGTTAAGGGGCCGGGAGCTGTTTTTT. The J gene is TRBJ2-2, the V gene TRBV7-6, with D possibly being TRBD1 (5 bases). The CDR3 loop spans 12 amino acids. Trimming cost V 6 bases and J 9 bases, with 11 bases left between them. The V gene's germline CDR1 is SGHVS and CDR2 FNYEAQ.

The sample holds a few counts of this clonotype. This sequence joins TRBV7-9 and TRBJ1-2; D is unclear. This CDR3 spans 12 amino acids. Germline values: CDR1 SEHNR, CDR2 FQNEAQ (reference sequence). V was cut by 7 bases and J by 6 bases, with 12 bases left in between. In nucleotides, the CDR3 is TGTGCCAGCACGCAAAATGGGGATGGCTACACCTTC. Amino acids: CASTQNGDGYTF.

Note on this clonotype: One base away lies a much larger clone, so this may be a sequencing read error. In DNA, the CDR3 is TGTGCCAGCACCCCCCGGGGGTCAGCAGATACGCAGTATTTT. Translating it yields CASTPRGSADTQYF. V is TRBV7-2 and J is TRBJ2-3, with a weak D call TRBD2 (6 bases). Trimming removed 7 bases from V and 4 bases from J, with 15 bases in between. The germline V gene has CDR1 SGHTA and CDR2 FQGNSA. The CDR3 is 14 residues long.

CDR3 amino acids: CASSGSNQETQYF. The CDR3 nucleotides read TGTGCCAGCAGCGGTAGTAACCAAGAGACCCAGTACTTC. The V gene is TRBV7-2, the J gene TRBJ2-5; no reliable D call. V shed 5 bases and J shed 0 bases, with 7 bases lying between them. Germline V gives CDR1 SGHTA, CDR2 FQGNSA. This CDR3 has 13 residues.

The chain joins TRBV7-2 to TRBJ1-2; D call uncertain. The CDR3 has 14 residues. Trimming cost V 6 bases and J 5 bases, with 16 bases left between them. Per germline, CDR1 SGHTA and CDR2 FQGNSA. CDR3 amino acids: CASRNGREEYGYTF. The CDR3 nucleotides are TGTGCCAGCAGAAACGGAAGGGAAGAATATGGCTACACCTTC.

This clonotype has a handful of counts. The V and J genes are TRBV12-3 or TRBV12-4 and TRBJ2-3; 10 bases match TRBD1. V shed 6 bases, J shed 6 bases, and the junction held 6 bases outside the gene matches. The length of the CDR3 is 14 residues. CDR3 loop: CASRSGQGPDTQYF. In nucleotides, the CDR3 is TGTGCCAGCAGGTCGGGACAGGGGCCCGATACGCAGTATTTT.

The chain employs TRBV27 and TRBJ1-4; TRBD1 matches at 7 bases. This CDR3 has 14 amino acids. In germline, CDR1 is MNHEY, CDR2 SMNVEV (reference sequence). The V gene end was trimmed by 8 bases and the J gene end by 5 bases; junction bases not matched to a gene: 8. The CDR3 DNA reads TGTGCCAGCCGGACGGGACAGTCAAATGAAAAACTGTTTTTT. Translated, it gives CASRTGQSNEKLFF.

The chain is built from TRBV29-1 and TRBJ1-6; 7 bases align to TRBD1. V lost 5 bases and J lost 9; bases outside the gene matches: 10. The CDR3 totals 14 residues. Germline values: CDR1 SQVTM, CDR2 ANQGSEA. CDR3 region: CSVQLETGSSPLHF. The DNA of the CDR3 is TGCAGCGTTCAGCTGGAGACAGGGTCTTCACCCCTCCACTTT.

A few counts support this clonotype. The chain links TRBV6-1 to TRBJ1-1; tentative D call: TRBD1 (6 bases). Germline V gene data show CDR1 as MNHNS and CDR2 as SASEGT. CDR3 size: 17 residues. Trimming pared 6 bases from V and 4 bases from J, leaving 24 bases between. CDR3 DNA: TGTGCCAGCAGCCCGGATGAGACGTGGACAGCAAGCACTGAAGCTTTCTTT. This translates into CASSPDETWTASTEAFF.

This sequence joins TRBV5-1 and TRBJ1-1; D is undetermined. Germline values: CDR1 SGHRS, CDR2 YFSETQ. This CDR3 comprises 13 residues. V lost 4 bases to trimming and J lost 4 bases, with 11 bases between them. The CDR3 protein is CASSPREGTEAFF. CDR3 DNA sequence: TGCGCCAGCAGCCCGAGGGAGGGCACTGAAGCTTTCTTT.

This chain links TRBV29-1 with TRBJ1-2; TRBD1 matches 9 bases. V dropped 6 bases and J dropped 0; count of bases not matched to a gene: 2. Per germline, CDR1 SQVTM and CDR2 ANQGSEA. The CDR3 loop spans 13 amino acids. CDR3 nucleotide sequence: TGCAGCGTAACAGGGGGCTCTAACTATGGCTACACCTTC. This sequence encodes CSVTGGSNYGYTF.

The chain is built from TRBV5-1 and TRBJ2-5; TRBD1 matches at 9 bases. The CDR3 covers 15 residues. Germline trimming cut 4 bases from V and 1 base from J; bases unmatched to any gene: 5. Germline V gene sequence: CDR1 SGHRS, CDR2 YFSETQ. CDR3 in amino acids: CASSPGQGPQETQYF. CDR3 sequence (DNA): TGCGCCAGCAGCCCGGGACAGGGCCCCCAAGAGACCCAGTACTTC.

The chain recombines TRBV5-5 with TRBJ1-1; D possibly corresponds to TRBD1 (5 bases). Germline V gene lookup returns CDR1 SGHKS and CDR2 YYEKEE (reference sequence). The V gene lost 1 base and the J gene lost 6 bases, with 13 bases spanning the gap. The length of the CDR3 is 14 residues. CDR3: CASSLPGLGAEAFF. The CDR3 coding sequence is TGTGCCAGCAGCTTGCCTGGACTAGGGGCTGAAGCTTTCTTT.

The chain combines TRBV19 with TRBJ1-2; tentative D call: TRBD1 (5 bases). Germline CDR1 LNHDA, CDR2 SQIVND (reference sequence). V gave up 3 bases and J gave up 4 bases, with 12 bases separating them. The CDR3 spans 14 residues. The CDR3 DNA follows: TGTGCCAGTAGTATGCAGGGCTCCTTCTATGGCTACACCTTC. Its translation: CASSMQGSFYGYTF.

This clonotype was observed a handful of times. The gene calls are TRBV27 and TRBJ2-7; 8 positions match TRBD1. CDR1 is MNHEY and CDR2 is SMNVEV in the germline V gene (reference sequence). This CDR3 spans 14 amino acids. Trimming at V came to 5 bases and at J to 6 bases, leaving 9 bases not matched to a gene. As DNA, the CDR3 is TGTGCCAGCAGTCGACGGACAGGGATGGCCGAGCAGTACGTC. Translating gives CASSRRTGMAEQYV.

The CDR3 region is CASSDEGLENYGYTF. CDR3 sequence (DNA): TGTGCCAGCAGTGACGAGGGACTGGAGAACTATGGCTACACCTTC. The gene calls are TRBV12-3 or TRBV12-4 and TRBJ1-2; D perhaps matches TRBD1 (5 bases). The ends were cut back, 5 bases at V and 2 bases at J, with 15 bases in the middle. The CDR3 runs 15 residues.

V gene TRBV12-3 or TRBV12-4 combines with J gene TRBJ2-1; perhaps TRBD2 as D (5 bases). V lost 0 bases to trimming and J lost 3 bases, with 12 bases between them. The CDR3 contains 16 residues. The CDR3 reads CASSLALSGDYNEQFF. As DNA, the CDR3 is TGTGCCAGCAGTTTAGCGCTAAGCGGAGACTACAATGAGCAGTTCTTC.

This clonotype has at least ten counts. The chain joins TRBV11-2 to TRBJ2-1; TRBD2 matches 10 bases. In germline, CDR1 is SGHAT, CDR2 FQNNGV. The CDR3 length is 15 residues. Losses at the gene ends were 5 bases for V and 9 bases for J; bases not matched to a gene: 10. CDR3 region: CASSQQRGGLAEQFF. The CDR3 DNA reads TGTGCCAGCAGCCAACAGCGGGGGGGTCTCGCTGAGCAGTTCTTC.

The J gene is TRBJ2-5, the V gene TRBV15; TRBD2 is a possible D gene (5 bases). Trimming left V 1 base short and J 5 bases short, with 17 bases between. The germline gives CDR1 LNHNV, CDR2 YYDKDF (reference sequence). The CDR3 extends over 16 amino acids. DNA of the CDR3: TGTGCCACCAGCAGAGGAGGGTCCCACCCGCAGGAGACCCAGTACTTC. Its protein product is CATSRGGSHPQETQYF.

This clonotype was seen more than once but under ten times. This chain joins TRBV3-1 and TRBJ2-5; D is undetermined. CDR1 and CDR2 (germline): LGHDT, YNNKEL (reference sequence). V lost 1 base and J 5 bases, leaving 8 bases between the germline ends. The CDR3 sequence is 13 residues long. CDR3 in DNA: TGTGCCAGCAGCCAAGTCCGACGGGAGACCCAGTACTTC. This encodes CASSQVRRETQYF.

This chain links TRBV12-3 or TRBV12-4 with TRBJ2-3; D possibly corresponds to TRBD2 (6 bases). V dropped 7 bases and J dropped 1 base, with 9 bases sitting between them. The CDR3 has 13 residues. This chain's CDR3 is CASTPGGTDTQYF. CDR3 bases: TGTGCCAGCACCCCGGGGGGCACAGATACGCAGTATTTT.

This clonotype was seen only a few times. The DNA for the CDR3 is TGTGCCAGCAGCCAAGGGGGCCTCCGGAACACTGAAGCTTTCTTT. It encodes CASSQGGLRNTEAFF. The V and J genes are TRBV11-2 and TRBJ1-1; TRBD1 matches at 7 bases. J gave up 1 base and V 5 bases, and 7 bases lay outside the gene matches. The CDR3 length is 15 residues. Per the germline V gene, CDR1 is SGHAT and CDR2 is FQNNGV.

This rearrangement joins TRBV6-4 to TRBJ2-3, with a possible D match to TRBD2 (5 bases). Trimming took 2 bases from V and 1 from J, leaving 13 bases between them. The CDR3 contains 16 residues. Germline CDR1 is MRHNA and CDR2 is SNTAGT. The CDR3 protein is CASSDGVLRGTDTQYF. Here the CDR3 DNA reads TGTGCCAGCAGTGACGGAGTCTTGCGGGGCACAGATACGCAGTATTTT.

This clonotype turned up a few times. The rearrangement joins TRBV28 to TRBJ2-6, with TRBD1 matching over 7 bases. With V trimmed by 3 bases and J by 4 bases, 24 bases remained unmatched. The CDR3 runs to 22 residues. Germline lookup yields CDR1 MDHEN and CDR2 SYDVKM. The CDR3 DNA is TGTGCCAGCAGTTTTTGGCGGCTTACCCTATCACAGGGGCAAGGAGGGGCCAACGTCCTGACTTTC. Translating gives CASSFWRLTLSQGQGGANVLTF.